This entry describes one T cell receptor (beta chain). Its antigen is not identified. A read error may produce the germline difference seen at one junction end. Starting material of 400 to 600 ng total RNA yielded TCR beta cDNA via a constant-region primer. Three rounds of nested multiplex PCR with slightly modified ARM-PCR produced TCR beta libraries. Researchers ran the first two PCR rounds for approximately 9 cycles each with TRBV1-TRBV30 forward primers and a C-beta reverse primer. A single record per CDR3 protein comes from TCRdb applying MiXCR to the multiplex PCR reads. The data contain tens of thousands of distinct CDR3 sequences, roughly 74% of them singletons. The data stem from a study of tumor-infiltrating lymphocytes in primary liver carcinoma. Study as a whole: Male and female patients aged 30 to 69 years made up the cohort. Notes on the study in general: A significantly higher top-250-clone fraction was found in tumors than in blood (p = 0.039). Tumor region pairs shared more overlap than did tumor-adjacent and tumor-blood pairs.

Germline V gene sequence: CDR1 MNHEY, CDR2 SVGEGT. The CDR3 totals 17 residues. For each extraction, RNA and DNA were obtained together from 20-30 mg of unsorted bulk tissue. Chronic HBV infection affected patients, none of whom had received treatment. This clonotype originated in a man aged 40-55 years with primary liver carcinoma and hepatitis B virus infection. Source material: tumor-adjacent normal liver tissue. The J gene is TRBJ1-5, the V gene TRBV6-2 or TRBV6-3; D is possibly TRBD1 (5 bases). Here the CDR3 DNA reads TGTGTCAGCAGTGCAGGGATTACACTCCATAGCAATCAGCCCCAGCATTTT. As protein: CVSSAGITLHSNQPQHF.